Following are 25 T cell receptor beta chains from one sample sequenced in a study of blood T cell repertoires in COVID-19. Assay used: immunoSEQ multiplex PCR; TCRdb lists only in-frame clones, some missing. The table has more than 250,000 clones, approximately 90% seen once. The source material was PBMCs or T cells enriched from blood (not recorded which). These receptors came from a young woman who had recovered from COVID-19.

The chain joins TRBV11-1 to TRBJ2-1, with TRBD2 identical over 7 bases. Germline V gene data show CDR1 as SGHAT and CDR2 as FQDESV (reference sequence). The CDR3 is 16 amino acids. V lost 1 base, J lost 0 bases, and 3 bases stayed unmatched. CDR3 in DNA: TGTGCCAGCAGCTTAGGGGCGGGAGCCTCCTACAATGAGCAGTTCTTC. Translation: CASSLGAGASYNEQFF.

The rearrangement joins TRBV24-1 to TRBJ1-5; D is unclear. Trimming removed 3 bases at V and 0 bases at J, with 8 bases between. Germline V gene lookup returns CDR1 KGHDR and CDR2 SFDVKD. The CDR3 consists of 15 residues. The CDR3 region is CATSDSFYSNQPQHF. The CDR3 DNA reads as TGTGCCACCAGTGATAGCTTTTATAGCAATCAGCCCCAGCATTTT.

The gene calls are TRBV5-1 and TRBJ2-7; 9 nucleotides align to TRBD1. From germline, CDR1 is SGHRS and CDR2 YFSETQ. This CDR3 has 16 residues. Trimming cost V 6 bases and J 4 bases; bases outside gene matches: 14. In DNA form, the CDR3 reads TGCGCCAGCACCTTCGGGCGGGACAGGGCCCCGTACGAGCAGTACTTC. This translates into CASTFGRDRAPYEQYF. Filled out from reference TRBV5-1 and TRBJ2-7, the complete variable domain reads KAGVTQTPRYLIKTRGQQVTLSCSPISGHRSVSWYQQTPGQGLQFLFEYFSETQRNKGNFPGRFSGRQFSNSRSEMNVSTLELGDSALYLCASTFGRDRAPYEQYFGPGTRLTVT.

The rearrangement joins TRBV3-1 (or the pseudogene TRBV3-2) to TRBJ1-1, with 8 nucleotides matching TRBD1. The CDR3 sequence is 16 residues long. V lost 9 bases and J lost 1; bases outside the gene matches: 13. Germline assignment: CDR1 LGHDT and CDR2 YNNKEL (reference sequence). As DNA, the CDR3 is TGTGCCAGTCAGGGACAGGCGGGGAGGGGGAACACTGAAGCTTTCTTT. This translates into CASQGQAGRGNTEAFF.

The rearrangement links TRBV28 to TRBJ1-2; D is possibly TRBD1 (5 bases). The CDR3 spans 14 residues. V was clipped by 3 bases and J by 13 bases, with 21 bases between them. Germline values: CDR1 MDHEN, CDR2 SYDVKM. The CDR3 bases are TGTGCCAGCAGTTTTTCGGGAGCGGGACCTCTCAGCACCTTC. It translates to CASSFSGAGPLSTF.

Of note for this clone: The identical CDR3 is also encoded by other nucleotide sequences in the sample. The chain uses TRBV30 and TRBJ1-5, with D possibly TRBD1 on 6 matching bases. CDR3 length: 13 residues. The V end was cut by 2 bases, the J end by 4 bases, with 9 bases between. The germline V gene has CDR1 GTSNPN and CDR2 SVGIG (reference sequence). CDR3: CAWSLQGNQPQHF. The DNA for the CDR3 is TGTGCCTGGAGTCTACAGGGTAATCAGCCCCAGCATTTT.

J is TRBJ2-1 and V is TRBV30; D is uncertain. The germline V gene has CDR1 GTSNPN and CDR2 SVGIG (reference sequence). V lost 0 bases and J 2 bases, leaving 14 bases between the germline ends. The CDR3 length is 16 residues. The CDR3 nucleotides are TGTGCCTGGAGTGTACTCGGCGGTGTCCCCTACAATGAGCAGTTCTTC. It is translated as CAWSVLGGVPYNEQFF. Together with reference TRBV30 and TRBJ2-1, the CDR3 gives the full variable domain: SQTIHQWPATLVQPVGSPLSLECTVEGTSNPNLYWYRQAAGRGLQLLFYSVGIGQISSEVPQNLSASRPQDRQFILSSKKLLLSDSGFYLCAWSVLGGVPYNEQFFGPGTRLTVL.

The chain combines TRBV4-1 with TRBJ1-5; maybe TRBD1 (5 bases). Germline CDR1 reads MGHRA; CDR2 reads YSYEKL. The CDR3 runs to 14 residues. With 4 bases removed from V and 3 bases from J, the gap between germline ends came to 10 bases. This chain's CDR3 is CASSPGGNNQPQHF. The CDR3 DNA reads as TGCGCCAGCAGCCCGGGGGGGAACAATCAGCCCCAGCATTTT.

The chain has TRBV18 and TRBJ2-3, with D tentatively TRBD2 (6 bases). Germline V lookup: CDR1 KGHSH, CDR2 LQKENI. V dropped 4 bases and J dropped 5 bases, with 13 bases sitting between them. There are 14 residues in the CDR3. The CDR3 coding sequence is TGTGCCAGCTCACAGGGCGGGGCTGAAGATACGCAGTATTTT. Amino acids: CASSQGGAEDTQYF.

This chain uses TRBV12-3 or TRBV12-4 with TRBJ1-1; the D is unclear. The CDR3 loop spans 10 amino acids. Trimming left V 6 bases short and J 10 bases short, with 9 bases between. The DNA of the CDR3 is TGTGCCAGCAGCCCGAGTACAGCTTTCTTT. Amino acid sequence: CASSPSTAFF.

V gene TRBV2 combines with J gene TRBJ2-3; the D gene is possibly TRBD2 (7 bases). Germline V lookup: CDR1 SNHLY, CDR2 FYNNEI. The CDR3 is 15 residues long. V was trimmed by 3 bases and J by 3 bases, leaving 13 bases between them. CDR3 sequence (DNA): TGTGCCAGCAGTGATAGCAGGGGAGGGACAGATACGCAGTATTTT. Translated: CASSDSRGGTDTQYF.

The rearrangement uses TRBV6-1 and TRBJ2-1; 7 bases align to TRBD1. Germline V gene data show CDR1 as MNHNS and CDR2 as SASEGT. This CDR3 spans 16 amino acids. J lost 1 base, V lost 4 bases, and 7 bases had no gene match. The CDR3 nucleotides read TGTGCCAGCAGTGGACTGACAGGGAAGTCCTACAATGAGCAGTTCTTC. This translates into CASSGLTGKSYNEQFF.

V and J are TRBV9 and TRBJ1-3; TRBD1 matches at 11 bases. The CDR3 length is 16 residues. Germline V gives CDR1 SGDLS, CDR2 YYNGEE. V lost 4 bases and J lost 0; bases outside the gene matches: 3. The chain's CDR3 is CASSIGTGGSGNTIYF. As DNA, the CDR3 is TGTGCCAGCAGCATAGGGACAGGGGGCTCTGGAAACACCATATATTTT.

V usage is TRBV11-1 and J usage is TRBJ2-7; 11 bases map to TRBD1. The trim removed 5 bases at V and 2 bases at J, leaving 2 bases unmatched. The CDR3 has 14 amino acids. Germline CDR1 SGHAT, CDR2 FQDESV (reference sequence). The CDR3 region is CASSLGQGAYEQYF. The CDR3, as DNA: TGTGCCAGCAGCCTGGGACAGGGGGCCTACGAGCAGTACTTC.

The V call is TRBV28, the J call TRBJ1-4; a possible D gene is TRBD1 (6 bases). This CDR3 spans 13 amino acids. Germline-derived CDR1 and CDR2 are MDHEN and SYDVKM. The CDR3 bases are TGTGCTCACAGGGACGGGGTGGGTGAAAAACTGTTTTTT. Translation: CAHRDGVGEKLFF.

The chain links TRBV6-5 to TRBJ2-3, with a tentative D call TRBD2 (6 bases). The CDR3 length is 15 residues. CDR1 and CDR2 (germline): MNHEY, SVGAGI. Trimming shortened V by 2 bases and J by 6 bases, and 15 bases separated the two germline ends. CDR3 loop: CASSYRSSLADTQYF. The DNA for the CDR3 is TGTGCCAGCAGTTACCGTAGTAGCCTAGCGGATACGCAGTATTTT.

CDR3 in amino acids: CASSFQGGQETQYF. DNA of the CDR3: TGTGCCAGCAGCTTTCAGGGGGGCCAAGAGACCCAGTACTTC. The chain combines TRBV5-4 with TRBJ2-5; a weak D match, TRBD1 (7 bases). Trimming took off 2 bases at V and 1 base at J, with 9 bases between the two ends. Germline V gene sequence: CDR1 SGHNT, CDR2 YYREEE (reference sequence). The CDR3 loop spans 14 amino acids.

This clone was counted between two and nine times. The chain employs TRBV19 and TRBJ1-6, with D maybe TRBD1 (6 bases). Trimming left V 6 bases short and J 8 bases short, with 23 bases between. Germline assignment: CDR1 LNHDA and CDR2 SQIVND (reference sequence). The length of the CDR3 is 17 residues. The CDR3: CASRSVGGASSDSPLHF. CDR3 in DNA: TGTGCCAGTAGATCCGTTGGGGGGGCTTCGTCCGATTCACCCCTCCACTTT.

The gene calls are TRBV6-1 and TRBJ2-7, with D maybe TRBD2 (6 bases). The CDR3 runs 16 residues. CDR1 MNHNS and CDR2 SASEGT come from the germline V gene. The ends were cut back, 4 bases at V and 2 bases at J, with 18 bases in the middle. This chain's CDR3 is CASSGRAGTSPYEQYF. The CDR3 DNA reads TGTGCCAGCAGTGGTAGGGCGGGAACGTCCCCCTACGAGCAGTACTTC.

As DNA, the CDR3 is TGCGCCAGCAGCTTCGCCCAGGGGATAGCGGGGATGACCTACGAGCAGTACTTC. Its translation is CASSFAQGIAGMTYEQYF. V and J are TRBV5-1 and TRBJ2-7; TRBD2 aligns across 8 bases. There are 18 residues in the CDR3. Trimming took 2 bases from V and 2 from J; bases not matched to a gene: 15. In germline, CDR1 is SGHRS, CDR2 YFSETQ.

V gene TRBV7-6 combines with J gene TRBJ1-5; no reliable D call. This CDR3 region has 13 residues. With 1 base removed from V and 7 bases from J, the gap between germline ends came to 8 bases. CDR1 SGHVS and CDR2 FNYEAQ come from the germline V gene. The CDR3, as DNA: TGTGCCAGCAGCTTAGGGGAGGGCCAGCCCCAGCATTTT. Its translation is CASSLGEGQPQHF.

The CDR3 region has the DNA TGTGCCATCAGTGTGGGGGGACCACTTTCACCCCTCCACTTT. Translated: CAISVGGPLSPLHF. The chain employs TRBV10-3 and TRBJ1-6, with TRBD1 as a possible D gene (5 bases). The CDR3 extends over 14 amino acids. Germline V gives CDR1 ENHRY, CDR2 SYGVKD. Trimming took 4 bases from V and 9 from J, leaving 13 bases between them.

The rearrangement joins TRBV2 to TRBJ1-5, with 10 bases matching TRBD1. CDR3 length: 14 amino acids. Trimming took 5 bases from V and 4 from J; bases not matched to a gene: 2. Germline CDR1 reads SNHLY; CDR2 reads FYNNEI. The CDR3 reads CASSRTGGNQPQHF. CDR3 bases: TGTGCCAGCAGTAGGACAGGGGGAAATCAGCCCCAGCATTTT.

The V gene is TRBV12-3 or TRBV12-4, the J gene TRBJ1-2; D not certain. V lost 5 bases and J lost 4, with 11 bases in between. This CDR3 contains 13 residues. The CDR3 DNA is TGTGCCAGCAGTGCATCAGCGGGCTATGGCTACACCTTC. The encoded protein is CASSASAGYGYTF.

The chain uses TRBV4-1 and TRBJ1-5; D is possibly TRBD1 (6 bases). The ends were cut back, 0 bases at V and 11 bases at J, with 20 bases in the middle. Germline CDR1 and CDR2: MGHRA and YSYEKL. The CDR3 is made up of 16 amino acids. CDR3: CASSQDMTGGLPAQHF. The DNA of the CDR3 is TGCGCCAGCAGCCAAGATATGACAGGCGGTCTTCCAGCCCAGCATTTT.